Following are 32 T cell receptor beta chains from one sample sequenced in a study of T cell responses to AZD1222 COVID-19 vaccine. TCRdb keeps only in-frame clones here, not all; method: immunoSEQ multiplex PCR. The top ten clones hold about 1.2% of a sample with about 120,000 clones, around 87% of them seen once. This specimen consisted of peripheral blood, obtained on day 0 of AZD1222 vaccination. The receptor source for this set is an adult in good health.

This sequence joins TRBV4-1 and TRBJ2-3, with 11 bases matching TRBD1. V gave up 4 bases and J gave up 0 bases; unmatched junction bases: 3. The CDR3 runs 16 residues. Germline CDR1 MGHRA, CDR2 YSYEKL. The CDR3 DNA reads as TGCGCCAGCAGCCCCGGGACAGGGGGGAGCACAGATACGCAGTATTTT. It codes for CASSPGTGGSTDTQYF.

This clone has ten or more counts. The chain recombines TRBV27 with TRBJ1-3; no firm D call. Trimming pared 6 bases from V and 0 bases from J, leaving 15 bases between. The V gene's germline CDR1 is MNHEY and CDR2 SMNVEV (reference sequence). The CDR3 extends over 16 amino acids. CDR3 sequence (DNA): TGTGCCAGCAGAACCACAGCTCATAGCTCTGGAAACACCATATATTTT. Translation gives CASRTTAHSSGNTIYF.

The chain uses TRBV5-1 and TRBJ2-5; tentative D call: TRBD1 (6 bases). The CDR3 contains 15 residues. Germline lookup yields CDR1 SGHRS and CDR2 YFSETQ. V was shortened by 2 bases and J by 7 bases, with 18 bases between the two germline ends. The chain's CDR3 is CASSLRWDTRGTQYF. In DNA form, the CDR3 reads TGCGCCAGCAGCTTAAGGTGGGACACCAGGGGGACCCAGTACTTC.

This chain joins TRBV10-3 and TRBJ1-2; 9 bases match TRBD1. This CDR3 contains 14 residues. Germline CDR1 is ENHRY and CDR2 is SYGVKD. Germline trimming cut 6 bases from V and 7 bases from J; bases unmatched to any gene: 9. In DNA form, the CDR3 reads TGTGCCATCAGCAACCTACAGGGGGCCTTTGGCTACACCTTC. Translating gives CAISNLQGAFGYTF.

J is TRBJ1-4 and V is TRBV11-2; weak D call: TRBD1 (5 bases). The CDR3 runs to 16 residues. The V gene lost 5 bases and the J gene lost 0 bases, with 13 bases spanning the gap. Germline CDR1 is SGHAT and CDR2 is FQNNGV. The CDR3, as DNA: TGTGCCAGCAGCCCCCTGGGGGTCGCAACTAATGAAAAACTGTTTTTT. It codes for CASSPLGVATNEKLFF.

This sequence joins TRBV21-1 and TRBJ2-1; the table calls TRBD1, which could not be checked here. TRBV21-1 is a documented pseudogene. The CDR3 contains 16 residues. The CDR3 protein is CASNSNRDRVFNEQFF. CDR3 in DNA: TGTGCCAGCAATTCGAACCGGGACAGGGTATTCAATGAGCAGTTCTTC.

This chain connects TRBV16 to TRBJ1-5; 7 bases match TRBD1. The CDR3 loop spans 14 amino acids. J was trimmed by 2 bases and V by 4 bases; bases with no gene match: 2. Looked up from germline, CDR1 is KGHSY and CDR2 is FQNENV. CDR3 sequence reads: CASSPGQGNQPQHF. CDR3 DNA sequence: TGTGCCAGCAGCCCCGGACAGGGCAATCAGCCCCAGCATTTT. Combining the CDR3 with reference TRBV16 and TRBJ1-5 gives the whole variable domain GEEVAQTPKHLVRGEGQKAKLYCAPIKGHSYVFWYQQVLKNEFKFLISFQNENVFDETGMPKERFSAKCLPNSPCSLEIQATKLEDSAVYFCASSPGQGNQPQHFGDGTRLSIL.

The chain carries TRBV5-6 and TRBJ1-2, with 10 bases identical to TRBD1. CDR3 size: 17 residues. Germline CDR1 reads SGHDT; CDR2 reads YYEEEE. V dropped 0 bases and J dropped 4; count of bases not matched to a gene: 9. For the CDR3, the DNA is TGTGCCAGCAGCTTGGCCGGGGGACAGGGGACAGGCTATGGCTACACCTTC. Translated, it gives CASSLAGGQGTGYGYTF.

The gene calls are TRBV9 and TRBJ2-5; no definite D call. Germline V gene sequence: CDR1 SGDLS, CDR2 YYNGEE. This CDR3 has 13 residues. V lost 0 bases and J lost 5, with 8 bases in between. The DNA of the CDR3 is TGTGCCAGCAGCGTAGCCCCAAGGGAGACCCAGTACTTC. Translated, it gives CASSVAPRETQYF. Together with reference TRBV9 and TRBJ2-5, the CDR3 gives the full variable domain: DSGVTQTPKHLITATGQRVTLRCSPRSGDLSVYWYQQSLDQGLQFLIQYYNGEERAKGNILERFSAQQFPDLHSELNLSSLELGDSALYFCASSVAPRETQYFGPGTRLLVL.

J is TRBJ1-6 and V is TRBV19, with TRBD1 as a possible D gene (5 bases). Looked up from germline, CDR1 is LNHDA and CDR2 is SQIVND (reference sequence). V was pared by 3 bases and J by 11 bases, with 17 bases between. The CDR3 spans 15 residues. The CDR3 DNA follows: TGTGCCAGTAGTATTGGGGCGGCTAACCGAACACCCCTCCACTTT. It codes for CASSIGAANRTPLHF. Combining the CDR3 with reference TRBV19 and TRBJ1-6 gives the whole variable domain DGGITQSPKYLFRKEGQNVTLSCEQNLNHDAMYWYRQDPGQGLRLIYYSQIVNDFQKGDIAEGYSVSREKKESFPLTVTSAQKNPTAFYLCASSIGAANRTPLHFGNGTRLTVT.

This sequence joins TRBV10-3 and TRBJ2-1; no clear D. The ends were cut back, 0 bases at V and 0 bases at J, with 3 bases in the middle. The germline CDR1 and CDR2 sequences are ENHRY and SYGVKD. CDR3 size: 14 residues. CDR3 in amino acids: CAISESSSYNEQFF. The DNA for the CDR3 is TGTGCCATCAGTGAGTCAAGCTCCTACAATGAGCAGTTCTTC.

This chain joins TRBV14 and TRBJ2-2; D is possibly TRBD1 (6 bases). The CDR3 loop spans 20 amino acids. With 0 bases removed from V and 0 bases from J, the gap between germline ends came to 20 bases. Germline V CDR1 and CDR2: SGHDN, FVKESK. The CDR3 DNA reads as TGTGCCAGCAGCCAAGATTTGTCGACAGGACCCCGTCCGAACACCGGGGAGCTGTTTTTT. It yields the protein CASSQDLSTGPRPNTGELFF.

The chain uses TRBV6-1 and TRBJ1-2; D uncertain. Germline CDR1 and CDR2: MNHNS and SASEGT. The CDR3 sequence is 15 residues long. Trimming cost V 2 bases and J 0 bases, with 10 bases left between them. The CDR3 region is CASSERAAANYGYTF. Here the CDR3 DNA reads TGTGCCAGCAGTGAAAGGGCGGCAGCTAACTATGGCTACACCTTC.

The V call is TRBV9, the J call TRBJ2-2, with a possible D match to TRBD1 (5 bases). Germline V gene sequence: CDR1 SGDLS, CDR2 YYNGEE. The CDR3 contains 14 residues. The ends were cut back, 1 base at V and 6 bases at J, with 10 bases in the middle. CDR3 bases: TGTGCCAGCAGCGTATCAGGGTTCCCCGGGGAGCTGTTTTTT. As protein: CASSVSGFPGELFF.

The gene calls are TRBV5-1 and TRBJ1-1, with a weak D call TRBD1 (5 bases). The germline CDR1 and CDR2 sequences are SGHRS and YFSETQ. This CDR3 comprises 15 residues. Trimming took off 0 bases at V and 5 bases at J, with 14 bases between the two ends. The CDR3 coding sequence is TGCGCCAGCAGCTTGGAGCTGGGGACCCGGACTGAAGCTTTCTTT. It specifies CASSLELGTRTEAFF.

This clone came up once. This chain uses TRBV19 with TRBJ2-5; maybe TRBD1 (5 bases). CDR3 size: 14 residues. V was clipped by 6 bases and J by 4 bases, with 15 bases between them. Germline CDR1 and CDR2: LNHDA and SQIVND (reference sequence). The chain's CDR3 is CASRPSQGRETQYF. As DNA, the CDR3 is TGTGCCAGTAGGCCTAGTCAGGGTCGAGAGACCCAGTACTTC.

This clone has just a few counts. The V gene is TRBV5-1, the J gene TRBJ1-6, with TRBD1 identical over 9 bases. This CDR3 region has 15 residues. The ends lost 6 bases at V and 4 bases at J; junction bases unmatched: 5. Germline V gene sequence: CDR1 SGHRS, CDR2 YFSETQ. CDR3 DNA sequence: TGCGCCAGCAACCCGGGACAGGGTTATAATTCACCCCTCCACTTT. It encodes CASNPGQGYNSPLHF.

The chain has TRBV9 and TRBJ2-5; 7 bases are a match to TRBD1. Germline CDR1 and CDR2: SGDLS and YYNGEE. J gave up 5 bases and V 3 bases, and 13 bases lay outside the gene matches. This CDR3 region has 16 residues. The CDR3 reads CASSAFQQGRRETQYF. The CDR3 nucleotides read TGTGCCAGCAGCGCCTTCCAACAGGGGCGGAGGGAGACCCAGTACTTC.

The chain couples TRBV9 to TRBJ1-2, with TRBD1 as a possible D gene (5 bases). This CDR3 is built from 13 residues. Trimming took 0 bases from V and 4 from J, leaving 7 bases between them. The V gene's germline CDR1 is SGDLS and CDR2 YYNGEE. In DNA form, the CDR3 reads TGTGCCAGCAGCGTAGCGGGGGGCTATGGCTACACCTTC. This translates into CASSVAGGYGYTF. The full variable domain, rest sourced from reference TRBV9 and TRBJ1-2, is DSGVTQTPKHLITATGQRVTLRCSPRSGDLSVYWYQQSLDQGLQFLIQYYNGEERAKGNILERFSAQQFPDLHSELNLSSLELGDSALYFCASSVAGGYGYTFGSGTRLTVV.

The V and J genes are TRBV18 and TRBJ1-4; 8 nucleotides align to TRBD1. Germline V gives CDR1 KGHSH, CDR2 LQKENI. Trimming removed 2 bases from V and 7 bases from J; junction bases left unmatched: 12. CDR3 length: 17 amino acids. The CDR3 DNA follows: TGTGCCAGCTCACCAACACACCCGACAGGGGTGGGTGAAAAACTGTTTTTT. Translated, it gives CASSPTHPTGVGEKLFF.

The rearrangement uses TRBV3-1 (or the pseudogene TRBV3-2) and TRBJ2-3, with TRBD1 matching 7 bases. The CDR3 loop spans 15 amino acids. Germline CDR1 reads LGHDT; CDR2 reads YNNKEL (reference sequence). V trimming: 6 bases; J trimming: 0 bases; junction bases outside the gene matches: 6. The CDR3 DNA sequence: TGTGCCAGCAGTTCGACAGGGTCGAGCACAGATACGCAGTATTTT. Translation: CASSSTGSSTDTQYF.

This clone has just a few counts. This chain connects TRBV4-1 to TRBJ2-2; D is unresolved. The CDR3 is 12 residues long. Germline V gene lookup returns CDR1 MGHRA and CDR2 YSYEKL. The V end was cut by 4 bases, the J end by 5 bases, with 5 bases between. This CDR3 reads CASSRRTGELFF. In DNA form, the CDR3 reads TGCGCCAGCAGCCGCCGAACCGGGGAGCTGTTTTTT.

This CDR3 is CAIRETGTLNTEAFF. CDR3 coding DNA: TGTGCCATCAGGGAAACCGGGACCTTGAACACTGAAGCTTTCTTT. J is TRBJ1-1 and V is TRBV10-3; tentative D call: TRBD1 (5 bases). Looked up from germline, CDR1 is ENHRY and CDR2 is SYGVKD. The germline V and J ends were trimmed by 6 bases and 0 bases, with 14 bases remaining between them. The CDR3 consists of 15 residues.

The chain links TRBV12-3 or TRBV12-4 to TRBJ2-7; TRBD1 or TRBD2 may be the D gene (5 bases each). V lost 6 bases and J 6 bases, leaving 15 bases between the germline ends. This CDR3 is built from 13 residues. CDR3 residues: CASRGAYRGEQYF. CDR3 in DNA: TGTGCCAGCAGAGGGGCCTACCGGGGCGAGCAGTACTTC.

The V and J genes are TRBV2 and TRBJ1-1, with D perhaps matching TRBD1 (6 bases). The CDR3 runs 13 residues. Germline V gene lookup returns CDR1 SNHLY and CDR2 FYNNEI. Trimming removed 5 bases from V and 5 bases from J, with 12 bases in between. The CDR3 sequence is CASSKGVRTEAFF. CDR3 bases: TGTGCCAGCAGTAAGGGGGTAAGAACTGAAGCTTTCTTT.

V is TRBV15 and J is TRBJ1-1, with D possibly matching TRBD1 (5 bases). The V gene lost 1 base and the J gene lost 1 base, with 7 bases spanning the gap. Germline CDR1 is LNHNV and CDR2 is YYDKDF (reference sequence). The CDR3 contains 14 residues. The CDR3 protein is CATSRVTGNTEAFF. In DNA, the CDR3 is TGTGCCACCAGCAGAGTCACAGGGAACACTGAAGCTTTCTTT.

V usage is TRBV5-1 and J usage is TRBJ2-3, with TRBD2 identical over 13 bases. The CDR3 is made up of 17 amino acids. Looked up from germline, CDR1 is SGHRS and CDR2 is YFSETQ. V lost 3 bases to trimming and J lost 3 bases; unmatched junction nucleotides: 7. The DNA of the CDR3 is TGCGCCAGCAGCTCGCTACTAGCGGGGGGGCGAACAGATACGCAGTATTTT. It yields the protein CASSSLLAGGRTDTQYF. Together with reference TRBV5-1 and TRBJ2-3, the CDR3 gives the full variable domain: KAGVTQTPRYLIKTRGQQVTLSCSPISGHRSVSWYQQTPGQGLQFLFEYFSETQRNKGNFPGRFSGRQFSNSRSEMNVSTLELGDSALYLCASSSLLAGGRTDTQYFGPGTRLTVL.

This clone occurred once. The chain uses TRBV3-1 (or the pseudogene TRBV3-2) and TRBJ1-5; the D is unclear. Germline V CDR1 and CDR2: LGHDT, YNNKEL (reference sequence). Deletions cut 3 bases from V and 4 bases from J, with 10 bases between. This CDR3 has 14 residues. The CDR3 protein is CASSHGNRNQPQHF. The DNA of the CDR3 is TGTGCCAGCAGCCATGGAAACAGAAATCAGCCCCAGCATTTT.

This chain connects TRBV12-3 or TRBV12-4 to TRBJ1-2, with D uncertain. The CDR3 spans 12 residues. Trimming removed 6 bases from V and 8 bases from J, with 13 bases in between. The CDR3 coding sequence is TGTGCCAGCAGCTCGGCAGGATTAGGCTACACCTTC. Its protein is CASSSAGLGYTF.

The chain is built from TRBV5-4 and TRBJ1-1; D not resolved. Trimming removed 0 bases at V and 11 bases at J, with 14 bases between. CDR3 length: 13 residues. Germline CDR1 is SGHNT and CDR2 is YYREEE (reference sequence). The CDR3 spells CASSLVQETGAFF. The CDR3 DNA reads as TGTGCCAGCAGCTTGGTTCAGGAAACGGGGGCTTTCTTT.

This clone was counted a few times. The V and J genes are TRBV10-1 and TRBJ1-4; 7 bases align to TRBD1. Germline loops: CDR1 WNHNN, CDR2 SYGVQD (reference sequence). With V trimmed by 9 bases and J by 11 bases, 15 bases remained unmatched. CDR3 length: 14 residues. This CDR3 reads CARDKDRKRGKLFF. The CDR3, as DNA: TGCGCCAGAGATAAGGACAGGAAGAGAGGGAAACTGTTTTTT.

This clone was seen only a few times. The chain links TRBV10-3 to TRBJ1-1, with D possibly being TRBD1 (5 bases). From germline, CDR1 is ENHRY and CDR2 SYGVKD. CDR3 size: 14 residues. Between the trimmed V and J ends, which lost 6 bases and 5 bases, there was a span of 16 bases. The chain's CDR3 is CAISERGPRTEAFF. The CDR3 DNA follows: TGTGCCATCAGCGAAAGGGGACCTAGGACTGAAGCTTTCTTT.